One and the same sample provided the 21 T cell receptor beta chains below, sequenced in a study of CD8 T cells in Susac syndrome. After extraction with the RNeasy kit, about 0.5 to 1 ug of the RNA was reverse transcribed using random hexamers. TCRdb itself ran the immunoSEQ multiplex PCR reads through MiXCR, one entry per CDR3 protein. The sample consists of about 110,000 distinct CDR3 sequences, less than 95% of them appearing once. The sequenced sample was CD8+ T cells from PBMCs. All receptors come from a human donor with Susac syndrome.

The rearrangement uses TRBV9 and TRBJ2-5; 7 bases line up with TRBD1. The CDR3 has 15 residues. V trimming: 3 bases; J trimming: 4 bases; junction bases outside the gene matches: 9. Germline V gene data show CDR1 as SGDLS and CDR2 as YYNGEE. CDR3 in DNA: TGTGCCAGCAGCGGAAGAGGTCCAGGGGGAGAGACCCAGTACTTC. Amino acids: CASSGRGPGGETQYF.

This chain connects TRBV20-1 to TRBJ2-7; no clear D. Trimming took 3 bases from V and 7 from J, leaving 19 bases between them. Germline assignment: CDR1 DFQATT and CDR2 SNEGSKA (reference sequence). This CDR3 contains 14 residues. CDR3 DNA: TGCAGTGCTAGGGTTACCGGTGTCTCTCGAGAGCAGTACTTC. Translated, it gives CSARVTGVSREQYF.

The gene calls are TRBV9 and TRBJ2-2; 9 bases align to TRBD2. The V gene end was trimmed by 0 bases and the J gene end by 6 bases; junction bases not matched to a gene: 6. The CDR3 is 16 residues long. The germline V gene encodes CDR1 SGDLS and CDR2 YYNGEE. In DNA form, the CDR3 reads TGTGCCAGCAGCGTAGATAGCGGGGGAGCCTCCGGGGAGCTGTTTTTT. Its translation is CASSVDSGGASGELFF.

The CDR3 DNA sequence: TGTGCCACCAGCGGCCCGGGACTAGCGGGGGAAGAGACCCAGTACTTC. Translated, it gives CATSGPGLAGEETQYF. The genes are TRBV15 and TRBJ2-5; TRBD2 aligns across 14 bases. This CDR3 contains 16 residues. Germline V gene data show CDR1 as LNHNV and CDR2 as YYDKDF (reference sequence). The V gene end was trimmed by 5 bases and the J gene end by 3 bases; junction bases not matched to a gene: 5.

The V call is TRBV27, the J call TRBJ1-3; D may be TRBD1 (5 bases). Germline CDR1 reads MNHEY; CDR2 reads SMNVEV (reference sequence). The V end was cut by 5 bases, the J end by 0 bases, with 11 bases between. CDR3 length equals 15 residues. DNA of the CDR3: TGTGCCAGCAGTGTCGACGGGGGCTCTGGAAACACCATATATTTT. Translation: CASSVDGGSGNTIYF.

The rearrangement links TRBV29-1 to TRBJ2-1; a possible D gene is TRBD2 (5 bases). Germline V lookup: CDR1 SQVTM, CDR2 ANQGSEA. Between the trimmed V and J ends, which lost 3 bases and 6 bases, there was a span of 12 bases. The CDR3 runs to 13 residues. The chain's CDR3 is CSVDRTDSNEQFF. DNA of the CDR3: TGCAGCGTTGACCGGACGGACTCCAATGAGCAGTTCTTC.

The V call is TRBV7-3, the J call TRBJ2-1; D remains unclear. The germline V gene encodes CDR1 SGHTA and CDR2 FQGTGA. The CDR3 consists of 13 residues. V was pared by 2 bases and J by 7 bases, with 9 bases between. The CDR3 sequence is CASSLGSRNEQFF. Here the CDR3 DNA reads TGTGCCAGCAGCTTAGGTAGCAGGAATGAGCAGTTCTTC.

This clonotype was recorded once. This chain uses TRBV25-1 with TRBJ2-2; unclear D gene. This CDR3 contains 12 residues. V was clipped by 6 bases and J by 5 bases, with 7 bases between them. From germline, CDR1 is MGHDK and CDR2 SYGVNS. CDR3 in DNA: TGTGCCAGCAGGGGATCGACCGGGGAGCTGTTTTTT. Amino acid sequence: CASRGSTGELFF. The full variable domain, its missing parts supplied by reference TRBV25-1 and TRBJ2-2, is EADIYQTPRYLVIGTGKKITLECSQTMGHDKMYWYQQDPGMELHLIHYSYGVNSTEKGDLSSESTVSRIRTEHFPLTLESARPSHTSQYLCASRGSTGELFFGEGSRLTVL.

The V call is TRBV6-5, the J call TRBJ2-3, with 12 bases that match TRBD2. The CDR3 covers 19 residues. V lost 0 bases, J lost 3 bases, and 10 bases stayed unmatched. CDR1 and CDR2 from the germline V gene are MNHEY and SVGAGI. The CDR3 DNA sequence: TGTGCCAGCAGTTACTCGACGGTTCGGACTAGCGGGACAACAGATACGCAGTATTTT. As protein: CASSYSTVRTSGTTDTQYF.

The J gene is TRBJ1-1, the V gene TRBV7-9; D not resolved. The CDR3 has 12 amino acids. V was pared by 5 bases and J by 5 bases, with 9 bases between. CDR1 and CDR2 from the germline V gene are SEHNR and FQNEAQ (reference sequence). Written as DNA, the CDR3 is TGTGCCAGCAGCCCCATGAGAACTGAAGCTTTCTTT. Translated: CASSPMRTEAFF.

CDR3 sequence (DNA): TGCAGCGTTGAAGAGCGACCAAATGAGCAGTTCTTC. Amino acid sequence: CSVEERPNEQFF. V and J are TRBV29-1 and TRBJ2-1; D is unresolved. The CDR3 has 12 amino acids. CDR1 is SQVTM, CDR2 ANQGSEA, per germline. Trimming removed 0 bases from V and 7 bases from J, with 7 bases in between.

The gene calls are TRBV19 and TRBJ2-3, with D possibly TRBD2 on 6 matching bases. The V end lost 1 base, the J end lost 2 bases, and 10 bases lay between the germline ends. The CDR3 contains 15 residues. CDR1 and CDR2 (germline): LNHDA, SQIVND (reference sequence). CDR3 DNA: TGTGCCAGTAGTATAGTGGGGGGAAACACAGATACGCAGTATTTT. The encoded protein is CASSIVGGNTDTQYF.

V and J are TRBV9 and TRBJ1-1; D perhaps matches TRBD1 (6 bases). Germline V gives CDR1 SGDLS, CDR2 YYNGEE. This CDR3 spans 17 amino acids. V gave up 0 bases and J gave up 3 bases, with 18 bases separating them. The CDR3 spells CASSVGALGGRDTEAFF. In nucleotides, the CDR3 is TGTGCCAGCAGCGTAGGGGCCCTGGGGGGGCGCGACACTGAAGCTTTCTTT.

This clonotype appeared a single time. The rearrangement joins TRBV2 to TRBJ1-1; D is ambiguous. Deletions cut 5 bases from V and 3 bases from J, with 7 bases between. The CDR3 is 12 residues long. Germline loops: CDR1 SNHLY, CDR2 FYNNEI. The CDR3 region is CASSRPYTEAFF. The CDR3 nucleotides read TGTGCCAGCAGTAGGCCATACACTGAAGCTTTCTTT.

The chain couples TRBV29-1 to TRBJ1-1, with a possible D match to TRBD1 (5 bases). Trimming shortened V by 6 bases and J by 6 bases, and 14 bases separated the two germline ends. The germline V gene has CDR1 SQVTM and CDR2 ANQGSEA. This CDR3 is 12 amino acids long. The CDR3 DNA follows: TGCAGCGTCCACAAAGGAGGGGCTGAAGCTTTCTTT. It codes for CSVHKGGAEAFF.

J is TRBJ1-2 and V is TRBV19; 9 bases line up with TRBD1. The V gene's germline CDR1 is LNHDA and CDR2 SQIVND (reference sequence). The junction had 7 bases not matched to a gene; V was cut back by 3 bases and J by 5 bases. The CDR3 consists of 15 residues. CDR3 sequence: CASSILPGQGYGYTF. For the CDR3, the DNA is TGTGCCAGTAGTATTCTGCCGGGACAGGGTTATGGCTACACCTTC.

The chain uses TRBV25-1 and TRBJ1-5; D ambiguous. Trimming stripped 2 bases from V and 7 bases from J, with 9 bases between. The CDR3 consists of 13 residues. Per germline, CDR1 MGHDK and CDR2 SYGVNS. In nucleotides, the CDR3 is TGTGCCAGCAGTGAAGAGGGTGGACAGCCCCAGCATTTT. Translated: CASSEEGGQPQHF.

J is TRBJ2-5 and V is TRBV9; maybe TRBD2 (6 bases). This CDR3 contains 14 residues. The V gene's germline CDR1 is SGDLS and CDR2 YYNGEE. V was pared by 2 bases and J by 1 base, with 9 bases between. CDR3 sequence reads: CASSVTGLQETQYF. The DNA of the CDR3 is TGTGCCAGCAGCGTCACGGGACTCCAAGAGACCCAGTACTTC.

The chain combines TRBV11-2 with TRBJ1-1, with 8 bases identical to TRBD1. The CDR3 contains 16 residues. V lost 0 bases and J lost 1; bases outside the gene matches: 4. CDR1 and CDR2 from the germline V gene are SGHAT and FQNNGV. CDR3 loop: CASSLDWTGPNTEAFF. CDR3 DNA: TGTGCCAGCAGCTTAGATTGGACAGGGCCGAACACTGAAGCTTTCTTT.

CDR3 region: CASSLGLAGGQSTDTQYF. As DNA, the CDR3 is TGTGCCAGCAGCCTCGGACTAGCGGGGGGGCAAAGCACAGATACGCAGTATTTT. This rearrangement joins TRBV7-2 to TRBJ2-3, with 15 bases matching TRBD2. Germline trimming cut 5 bases from V and 0 bases from J; bases unmatched to any gene: 6. The germline V gene has CDR1 SGHTA and CDR2 FQGNSA. CDR3 length: 18 amino acids. Filled out from reference TRBV7-2 and TRBJ2-3, the complete variable domain reads GAGVSQSPSNKVTEKGKDVELRCDPISGHTALYWYRQSLGQGLEFLIYFQGNSAPDKSGLPSDRFSAERTGGSVSTLTIQRTQQEDSAVYLCASSLGLAGGQSTDTQYFGPGTRLTVL.

The chain employs TRBV11-2 and TRBJ2-1; D unclear. There are 13 residues in the CDR3. V dropped 5 bases and J dropped 3 bases, with 8 bases sitting between them. Germline assignment: CDR1 SGHAT and CDR2 FQNNGV. The CDR3 nucleotides are TGTGCCAGCAGCCCCCCTGTCTACAATGAGCAGTTCTTC. Protein sequence: CASSPPVYNEQFF.